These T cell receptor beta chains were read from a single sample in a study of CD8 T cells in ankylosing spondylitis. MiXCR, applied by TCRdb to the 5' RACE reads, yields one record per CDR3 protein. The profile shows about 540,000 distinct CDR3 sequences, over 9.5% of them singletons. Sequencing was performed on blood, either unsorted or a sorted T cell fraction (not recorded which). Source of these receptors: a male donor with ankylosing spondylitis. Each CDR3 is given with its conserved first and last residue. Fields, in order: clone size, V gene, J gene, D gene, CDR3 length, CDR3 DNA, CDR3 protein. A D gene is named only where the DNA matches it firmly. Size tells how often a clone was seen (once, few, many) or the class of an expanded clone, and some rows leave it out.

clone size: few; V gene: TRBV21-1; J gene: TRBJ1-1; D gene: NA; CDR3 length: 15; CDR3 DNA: TGTGCCAGCAGCAAACCCCTACCTGGGGACACTGAAGCTTTCTTT; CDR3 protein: CASSKPLPGDTEAFF
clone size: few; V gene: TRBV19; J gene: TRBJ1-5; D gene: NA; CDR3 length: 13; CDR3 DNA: TGTGCCAGTAGTATTGAGGGGCCTCAGCCCCAGCATTTT; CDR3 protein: CASSIEGPQPQHF
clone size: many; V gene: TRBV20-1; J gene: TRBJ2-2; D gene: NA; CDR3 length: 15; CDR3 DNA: TGCAGTGCCATGAGTTTCACCCACGGGACCGGGGAGCTGTTTTTT; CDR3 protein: CSAMSFTHGTGELFF
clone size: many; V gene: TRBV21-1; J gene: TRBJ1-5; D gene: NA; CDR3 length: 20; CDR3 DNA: TGTGCCAGCACATCACACCGGGGGCCACTCGAATTCTATAGCAATCAGCCCCAGCATTTT; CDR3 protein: CASTSHRGPLEFYSNQPQHF
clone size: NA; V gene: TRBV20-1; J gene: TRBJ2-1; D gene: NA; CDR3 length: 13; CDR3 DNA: TGCAGTGCTAGAGAAGACTCTTACAATGAGCAGTTCTTC; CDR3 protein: CSAREDSYNEQFF
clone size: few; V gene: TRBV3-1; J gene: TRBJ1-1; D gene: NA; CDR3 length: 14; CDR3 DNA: TGTGCCAGCAGCCAAGAGGGGGGGCCCACTGAAGCTTTCTTT; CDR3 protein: CASSQEGGPTEAFF
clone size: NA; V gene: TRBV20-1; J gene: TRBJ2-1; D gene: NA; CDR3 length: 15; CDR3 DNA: TGCAGTGCTAGGAGACTAGATTGGGCTAACGGTGAGCAGTTCTTC; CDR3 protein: CSARRLDWANGEQFF
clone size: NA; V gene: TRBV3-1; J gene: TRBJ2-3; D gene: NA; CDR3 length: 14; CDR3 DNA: TGTGCCAGCAGCCAAGGTACTCTCAGGAATACGCAGTATTTT; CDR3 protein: CASSQGTLRNTQYF
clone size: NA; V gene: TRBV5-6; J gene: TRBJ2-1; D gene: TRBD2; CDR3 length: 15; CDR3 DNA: TGTGCCAGCAGCGCCGGACTAGCGGCCTACAATGAGCAGTTCTTC; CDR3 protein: CASSAGLAAYNEQFF
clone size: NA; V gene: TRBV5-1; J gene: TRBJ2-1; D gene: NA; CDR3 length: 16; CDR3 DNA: TGCGCCAGCAGCTTGGCAGGGGGAGGGACGTACAATGAGCAGTTCTTC; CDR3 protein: CASSLAGGGTYNEQFF
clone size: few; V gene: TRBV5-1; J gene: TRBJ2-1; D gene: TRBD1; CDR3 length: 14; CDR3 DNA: TGCGCCAGCAGCATGGGGGACAGATACAATGAGCAGTTCTTC; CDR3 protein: CASSMGDRYNEQFF
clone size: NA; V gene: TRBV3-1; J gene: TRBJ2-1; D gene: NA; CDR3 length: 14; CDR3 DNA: TGTGCCAGCAGTCCAGTTCTAGCCAACAATGAGCAGTTCTTC; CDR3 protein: CASSPVLANNEQFF
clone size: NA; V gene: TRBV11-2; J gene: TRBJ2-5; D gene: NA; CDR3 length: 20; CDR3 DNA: TGTGCCAGCAGCAAGAACCGAGGGGCTGGGTTTAGTGGACGACAAGAGACCCAGTACTTC; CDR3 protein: CASSKNRGAGFSGRQETQYF
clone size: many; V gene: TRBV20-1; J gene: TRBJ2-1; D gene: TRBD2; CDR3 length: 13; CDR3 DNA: TGCAGTGCTGAAGCGGGAGATTTCAATGAGCAGTTCTTC; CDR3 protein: CSAEAGDFNEQFF
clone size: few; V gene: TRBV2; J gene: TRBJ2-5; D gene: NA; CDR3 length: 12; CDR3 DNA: TGTGCCAGCAGGCAGGGGCTGGAGACCCAGTACTTC; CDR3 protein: CASRQGLETQYF
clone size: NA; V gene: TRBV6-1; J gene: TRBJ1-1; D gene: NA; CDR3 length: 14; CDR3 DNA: TGTGCCAGCAGTGAAACCCCGATGAACACTGAAGCTTTCTTT; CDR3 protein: CASSETPMNTEAFF